This is a list of T cell receptor beta chains from one sample in a study of spatial heterogeneity in lung cancer. TCRdb re-called the 5' RACE reads through MiXCR, storing one row per CDR3 protein. The table lists around 92,000 distinct CDR3 sequences, about 12% of them singletons, with about two fifths in the top ten. This specimen was PBMCs, taken at surgery. These receptors were obtained from a male donor with early-stage non-small cell lung cancer. The CDR3 runs from the conserved cysteine through the conserved F or W. D genes are given only for firm matches. Size tells how often a clone was seen (once, few, many) or the class of an expanded clone, and some rows leave it out.

.,TRBV5-1,14,TRBJ2-5,few,CASSDRAPGETQYF,TGCGCCAGCAGCGACAGAGCCCCTGGAGAGACCCAGTACTTC
TRBD1,TRBV20-1,13,TRBJ1-1,few,CSAGETGSLKAFF,TGCAGTGCGGGAGAGACAGGGAGTTTAAAAGCTTTCTTT
TRBD1,TRBV7-9,19,TRBJ2-3,.,CASSLWGSTQGASTDTQYF,TGTGCCAGCAGCTTATGGGGATCTACACAGGGGGCGAGCACAGATACGCAGTATTTT
.,TRBV12-3/TRBV12-4,13,TRBJ2-3,few,CASSPMVGAPSYF,TGTGCCAGCAGTCCAATGGTGGGGGCCCCCTCGTATTTT
TRBD1,TRBV5-1,16,TRBJ2-7,.,CASSVIGGQVDSEQYF,TGCGCCAGCAGCGTCATTGGGGGACAGGTGGACAGCGAGCAGTACTTC
TRBD1,TRBV10-3,13,TRBJ1-4,many,CASQDRADEKLFF,TGTGCCTCCCAGGACAGGGCGGATGAAAAACTGTTTTTT
.,TRBV9,14,TRBJ1-2,few,CASSVDKGFYGYTF,TGTGCCAGCAGCGTAGACAAGGGTTTCTATGGCTACACCTTC
TRBD2,TRBV4-1,18,TRBJ2-7,.,CASSQERVTSGAPYEQYF,TGCGCCAGCAGCCAAGAGAGAGTAACTAGCGGAGCCCCCTACGAGCAGTACTTC
TRBD2,TRBV7-2,15,TRBJ2-7,.,CASSLAGGSAYEQYF,TGTGCCAGCAGCCTAGCGGGGGGAAGCGCCTACGAGCAGTACTTC
TRBD1,TRBV10-3,16,TRBJ1-2,.,CAISGDRGSSQYGYTF,TGTGCCATCAGCGGGGACAGGGGCTCATCTCAATATGGCTACACCTTC
.,TRBV6-1,14,TRBJ1-1,.,CASSGQGPNTEAFF,TGTGCCAGCAGTGGGCAGGGTCCGAACACTGAAGCTTTCTTT
TRBD1,TRBV20-1,13,TRBJ2-5,many,CSARGTDKETQYF,TGCAGTGCAAGAGGGACAGACAAAGAGACCCAGTACTTC
TRBD1,TRBV7-6,15,TRBJ2-7,few,CASSLAGDSSYEQYF,TGTGCCAGCAGCTTAGCGGGGGACAGCTCCTACGAGCAGTACTTC
TRBD1,TRBV12-3/TRBV12-4,13,TRBJ2-5,few,CASSDRGQETQYF,TGTGCCAGCAGTGACAGGGGCCAAGAGACCCAGTACTTC
TRBD2,TRBV27,17,TRBJ2-7,.,CASSSPASGRAGYEQYF,TGTGCCAGCAGTTCCCCGGCTAGCGGGAGGGCCGGGTACGAGCAGTACTTC
.,TRBV12-3/TRBV12-4,16,TRBJ2-3,.,CASSSYGGGHADTQYF,TGTGCCAGCAGTTCCTATGGAGGGGGCCACGCAGATACGCAGTATTTT
.,TRBV20-1,15,TRBJ2-7,.,CSARAAPAVSYEQYF,TGCAGTGCTAGAGCGGCTCCCGCCGTCTCCTACGAGCAGTACTTC
TRBD1,TRBV29-1,13,TRBJ2-3,.,CSVEEGGQATQYF,TGCAGCGTTGAAGAGGGGGGACAGGCTACGCAGTATTTT
.,TRBV6-2/TRBV6-3,15,TRBJ2-3,.,CASTFTGTYTDTQYF,TGTGCCAGCACATTTACCGGGACTTACACAGATACGCAGTATTTT
.,TRBV2,15,TRBJ2-2,few,CASSDLRGYTGELFF,TGTGCCAGCAGTGATCTTAGAGGGTACACCGGGGAGCTGTTTTTT
.,TRBV7-2,15,TRBJ1-1,.,CASLLHPNPSTEAFF,TGTGCCAGCCTATTGCACCCGAACCCGAGCACTGAAGCTTTCTTT
TRBD1,TRBV5-1,14,TRBJ1-4,.,CASNPTGLGEKLFF,TGCGCCAGCAACCCGACAGGGCTCGGTGAAAAACTGTTTTTT
.,TRBV6-4,9,TRBJ2-7,many,CAIYYEQYF,TGTGCCATTTACTACGAGCAGTACTTC
.,TRBV2,12,TRBJ2-1,.,CASNRAYNEQFF,TGTGCCAGCAACCGGGCCTACAATGAGCAGTTCTTC
TRBD1,TRBV29-1,14,TRBJ2-3,.,CSVAVTGPLDTQYF,TGCAGCGTTGCCGTGACAGGGCCCCTAGATACGCAGTATTTT
.,TRBV18,15,TRBJ2-2,.,CASSPWGRNTGELFF,TGTGCCAGCTCACCTTGGGGACGAAACACCGGGGAGCTGTTTTTT
.,TRBV5-4,15,TRBJ2-1,.,CASSLGGGPYNEQFF,TGTGCCAGCAGCTTAGGAGGGGGGCCGTACAATGAGCAGTTCTTC